This TCR beta chain was identified in a study of shared clonotypes between healthy human individuals. The input for sorted-subset replicate PCRs was about 210 ng DNA, 30,000 or so T cell genomes. TCRdb's table, derived via immunoSEQ multiplex PCR, lists solely in-frame clones and lacks some. The data hold some 2 million clones, with roughly 94% observed a single time. V shed 6 bases and J 5 bases; nucleotides not matched to a gene: 8. There are 16 residues in the CDR3. Germline V CDR1 and CDR2: SNHLY, FYNNEI. As concerns this clone: Its antigen remains unknown.

CD4+ cells were split into CD45RA+ naive and CD45RA-negative memory subsets. Findings and limits, study-wide: Non-shared clonotypes showed lower generation probabilities than clonotypes common to all four donors. Naive subsets generally had larger estimated richness than memory subsets.

This TCR was recovered from a man younger than 35 in good health. Sequencing used naive CD4+ T cells sorted from blood. Subset reported: CD45RA+ positively selected. This chain links TRBV2 with TRBJ1-6, with TRBD1 matching over 9 bases. CDR3 coding DNA: TGTGCCAGCAGGAGGGGGGGACAGGGAAATAATTCACCCCTCCACTTT. Translating gives CASRRGGQGNNSPLHF.